There are many counts of the clone carrying this TCR beta chain. Its antigen is unidentified. The V gene lost 3 bases and the J gene lost 2 bases, with 14 bases spanning the gap. CDR1 is SGHRS and CDR2 is YFSETQ in the germline V gene. This CDR3 has 16 residues. Construction of the TCRbeta library involved unique molecular identifiers. TCRdb recomputed calls from the PCR reads with MiXCR, one row per CDR3 protein. The table records 210,000 or so distinct CDR3 sequences, around 9.9% of them present only once. The data belong to a study of T-cell reconstitution after alpha-beta-depleted transplantation in children. Findings and caveats of the study: A year had passed since transplant, and T-cell counts and diversity by then came mostly from newly produced T cells. It was reported that alpha-beta T cells came from several hundred expanded graft clones (about two months after transplant).

Sample: PBMCs, taken before TCRalphabeta/CD19-depleted stem cell transplant. This sequence was found in a child under two years old with acute myeloid leukemia, due to receive a stem cell transplant. The chain is built from TRBV5-1 and TRBJ2-2; D assignment may be TRBD1 or TRBD2 (5 bases each). The CDR3: CASSSGASKNTGELFF. The CDR3 DNA follows: TGCGCCAGCAGCTCCGGGGCTTCTAAAAACACCGGGGAGCTGTTTTTT.